This entry is about one T cell receptor beta chain. V was shortened by 0 bases and J by 13 bases, with 16 bases between the two germline ends. The germline CDR1 and CDR2 sequences are DFQATT and SNEGSKA (reference sequence). CDR3 length: 14 residues. The data stem from a study of identical twins. Template switching, a step in the protocol, added a universal primer site, and cDNA carried unique molecular identifiers. TCRdb reprocessed the 5' RACE reads via MiXCR and lists one record per CDR3 protein. There are about 900,000 distinct CDR3 sequences in the sample; 12% occur only once, and around 1.6% lies in the top ten. This sample was also put to use in a study of yellow fever vaccine responses in identical twins.

This TCR came from a woman between 18 and 29 years old in good health. This rearrangement joins TRBV20-1 to TRBJ1-6, with TRBD1 as a possible D gene (6 bases). The sample taken for sequencing was PBMCs. In nucleotides, the CDR3 is TGCAGTGCTAGAGACAGGGGTAGTGTGAGCCCCCTCCACTTT. It specifies CSARDRGSVSPLHF.